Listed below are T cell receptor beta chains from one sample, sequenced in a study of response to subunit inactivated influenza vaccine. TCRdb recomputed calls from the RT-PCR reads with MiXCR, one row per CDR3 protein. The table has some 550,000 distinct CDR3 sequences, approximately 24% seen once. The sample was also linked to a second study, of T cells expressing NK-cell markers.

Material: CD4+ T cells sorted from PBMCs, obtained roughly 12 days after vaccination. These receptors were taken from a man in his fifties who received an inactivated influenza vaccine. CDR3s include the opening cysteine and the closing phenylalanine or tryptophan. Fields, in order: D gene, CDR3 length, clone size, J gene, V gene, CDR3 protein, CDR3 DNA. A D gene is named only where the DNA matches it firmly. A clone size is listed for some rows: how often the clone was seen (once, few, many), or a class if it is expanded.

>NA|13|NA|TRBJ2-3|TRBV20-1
CSAGTYSTDTQYF
TGCAGTGCTGGGACATATAGCACAGATACGCAGTATTTT
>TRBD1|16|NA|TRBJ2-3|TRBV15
CATSKDPGQDTDTQYF
TGTGCCACCAGCAAGGATCCGGGACAGGACACAGATACGCAGTATTTT
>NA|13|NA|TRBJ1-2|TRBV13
CASSRRSGLGYTF
TGTGCCAGCAGCCGACGGTCAGGGTTGGGCTACACCTTC
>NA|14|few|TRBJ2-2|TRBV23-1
CASIDQGNTGELFF
TGCGCCAGCATTGACCAGGGGAACACCGGGGAGCTGTTTTTT
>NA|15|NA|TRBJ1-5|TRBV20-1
CSASVTGFFHQPQHF
TGCAGTGCTAGTGTCACAGGGTTCTTTCATCAGCCCCAGCATTTT
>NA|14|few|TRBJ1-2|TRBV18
CASSPPSGGVGYTF
TGTGCCAGCTCACCCCCATCGGGGGGCGTTGGCTACACCTTC
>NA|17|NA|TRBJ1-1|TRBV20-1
CSARDTPHEAMNTEAFF
TGCAGTGCTAGAGATACGCCGCATGAGGCGATGAACACTGAAGCTTTCTTT
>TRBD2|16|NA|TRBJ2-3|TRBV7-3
CASSSRGGSDKDTQYF
TGTGCCAGCAGCTCTCGGGGGGGGTCGGACAAAGATACGCAGTATTTT
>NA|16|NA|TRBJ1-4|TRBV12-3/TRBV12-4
CASSLARARINEKLFF
TGTGCCAGCAGTTTAGCGAGGGCAAGAATTAATGAAAAACTGTTTTTT
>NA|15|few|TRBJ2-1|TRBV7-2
CASRTGTFSYNEQFF
TGTGCCAGCAGGACCGGGACATTCTCCTACAATGAGCAGTTCTTC
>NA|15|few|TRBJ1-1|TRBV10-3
CAISAERGGRTEAFF
TGTGCCATCAGTGCCGAGAGGGGGGGGCGCACTGAAGCTTTCTTT
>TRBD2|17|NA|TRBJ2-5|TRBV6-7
CASSSTISREVQETQYF
TGTGCCAGCAGTTCCACTATTTCGCGGGAGGTCCAAGAGACCCAGTACTTC
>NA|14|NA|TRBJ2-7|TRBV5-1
CASSLEPGRSEQYF
TGCGCCAGCAGCTTGGAACCCGGTCGATCCGAGCAGTACTTC
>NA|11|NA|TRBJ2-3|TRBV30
CAWFRTDTQYF
TGTGCCTGGTTTAGGACAGATACGCAGTATTTT
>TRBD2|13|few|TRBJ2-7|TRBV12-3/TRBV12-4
CASYKRDSYEQYF
TGTGCCAGCTACAAGCGGGACTCCTACGAGCAGTACTTC
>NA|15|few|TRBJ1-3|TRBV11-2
CASSARGGSGNTIYF
TGTGCCAGCAGCGCCAGGGGAGGCTCTGGAAACACCATATATTTT
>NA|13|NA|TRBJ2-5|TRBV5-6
CASSLGQVETQYF
TGTGCCAGCAGCTTGGGTCAGGTCGAGACCCAGTACTTC
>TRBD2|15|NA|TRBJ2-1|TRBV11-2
CASSQTSGRYNEQFF
TGTGCCAGCAGCCAGACTAGCGGACGATACAATGAGCAGTTCTTC
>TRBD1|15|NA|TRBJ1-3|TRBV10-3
CAISEKDRAGNTIYF
TGTGCCATCAGTGAAAAAGACAGGGCTGGAAACACCATATATTTT
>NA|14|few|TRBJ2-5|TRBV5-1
CASSTGPGPETQYF
TGCGCCAGCAGCACGGGACCGGGGCCGGAGACCCAGTACTTC
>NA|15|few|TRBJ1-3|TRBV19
CASSPDYRVGNTIYF
TGTGCCAGTAGTCCTGACTACAGGGTTGGAAACACCATATATTTT
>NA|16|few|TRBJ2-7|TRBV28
CASGQTQEAFHYGQYF
TGTGCCAGCGGCCAGACACAAGAGGCCTTTCACTACGGGCAGTACTTC
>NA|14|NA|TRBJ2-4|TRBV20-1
CSARRGPAKNIQYF
TGCAGTGCTAGGCGTGGGCCAGCCAAAAACATTCAGTACTTC
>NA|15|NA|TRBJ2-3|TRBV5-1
CASSHRGPMTDTQYF
TGCGCCAGCAGCCACCGGGGACCGATGACAGATACGCAGTATTTT